The entry below describes one T cell receptor (beta chain). Sequenced by immunoSEQ multiplex PCR; TCRdb stores in-frame clones only, minus some. Of about 200,000 clones listed, around 83% are singletons. The data belong to a study of blood T cell repertoires in COVID-19. Whole-study context: Samples came from the United States, Italy and Spain, spanning acute and convalescent COVID-19. The analysed material was cDNA or gDNA that came from T cells, B-cell-depleted T cells, or PBMCs.

Germline V lookup: CDR1 SGHTA, CDR2 FQGNSA. Germline trimming cut 5 bases from V and 0 bases from J; bases unmatched to any gene: 12. The length of the CDR3 is 19 residues. The sample consisted of peripheral blood. The sequence came from a woman at least 80 years old with acute or convalescent COVID-19. The chain combines TRBV7-2 with TRBJ2-6, with 8 positions matching TRBD2. DNA of the CDR3: TGTGCCAGCAGCCCCCGTGGTAGCGGGGCGAACTCTGGGGCCAACGTCCTGACTTTC. Amino acid sequence: CASSPRGSGANSGANVLTF.